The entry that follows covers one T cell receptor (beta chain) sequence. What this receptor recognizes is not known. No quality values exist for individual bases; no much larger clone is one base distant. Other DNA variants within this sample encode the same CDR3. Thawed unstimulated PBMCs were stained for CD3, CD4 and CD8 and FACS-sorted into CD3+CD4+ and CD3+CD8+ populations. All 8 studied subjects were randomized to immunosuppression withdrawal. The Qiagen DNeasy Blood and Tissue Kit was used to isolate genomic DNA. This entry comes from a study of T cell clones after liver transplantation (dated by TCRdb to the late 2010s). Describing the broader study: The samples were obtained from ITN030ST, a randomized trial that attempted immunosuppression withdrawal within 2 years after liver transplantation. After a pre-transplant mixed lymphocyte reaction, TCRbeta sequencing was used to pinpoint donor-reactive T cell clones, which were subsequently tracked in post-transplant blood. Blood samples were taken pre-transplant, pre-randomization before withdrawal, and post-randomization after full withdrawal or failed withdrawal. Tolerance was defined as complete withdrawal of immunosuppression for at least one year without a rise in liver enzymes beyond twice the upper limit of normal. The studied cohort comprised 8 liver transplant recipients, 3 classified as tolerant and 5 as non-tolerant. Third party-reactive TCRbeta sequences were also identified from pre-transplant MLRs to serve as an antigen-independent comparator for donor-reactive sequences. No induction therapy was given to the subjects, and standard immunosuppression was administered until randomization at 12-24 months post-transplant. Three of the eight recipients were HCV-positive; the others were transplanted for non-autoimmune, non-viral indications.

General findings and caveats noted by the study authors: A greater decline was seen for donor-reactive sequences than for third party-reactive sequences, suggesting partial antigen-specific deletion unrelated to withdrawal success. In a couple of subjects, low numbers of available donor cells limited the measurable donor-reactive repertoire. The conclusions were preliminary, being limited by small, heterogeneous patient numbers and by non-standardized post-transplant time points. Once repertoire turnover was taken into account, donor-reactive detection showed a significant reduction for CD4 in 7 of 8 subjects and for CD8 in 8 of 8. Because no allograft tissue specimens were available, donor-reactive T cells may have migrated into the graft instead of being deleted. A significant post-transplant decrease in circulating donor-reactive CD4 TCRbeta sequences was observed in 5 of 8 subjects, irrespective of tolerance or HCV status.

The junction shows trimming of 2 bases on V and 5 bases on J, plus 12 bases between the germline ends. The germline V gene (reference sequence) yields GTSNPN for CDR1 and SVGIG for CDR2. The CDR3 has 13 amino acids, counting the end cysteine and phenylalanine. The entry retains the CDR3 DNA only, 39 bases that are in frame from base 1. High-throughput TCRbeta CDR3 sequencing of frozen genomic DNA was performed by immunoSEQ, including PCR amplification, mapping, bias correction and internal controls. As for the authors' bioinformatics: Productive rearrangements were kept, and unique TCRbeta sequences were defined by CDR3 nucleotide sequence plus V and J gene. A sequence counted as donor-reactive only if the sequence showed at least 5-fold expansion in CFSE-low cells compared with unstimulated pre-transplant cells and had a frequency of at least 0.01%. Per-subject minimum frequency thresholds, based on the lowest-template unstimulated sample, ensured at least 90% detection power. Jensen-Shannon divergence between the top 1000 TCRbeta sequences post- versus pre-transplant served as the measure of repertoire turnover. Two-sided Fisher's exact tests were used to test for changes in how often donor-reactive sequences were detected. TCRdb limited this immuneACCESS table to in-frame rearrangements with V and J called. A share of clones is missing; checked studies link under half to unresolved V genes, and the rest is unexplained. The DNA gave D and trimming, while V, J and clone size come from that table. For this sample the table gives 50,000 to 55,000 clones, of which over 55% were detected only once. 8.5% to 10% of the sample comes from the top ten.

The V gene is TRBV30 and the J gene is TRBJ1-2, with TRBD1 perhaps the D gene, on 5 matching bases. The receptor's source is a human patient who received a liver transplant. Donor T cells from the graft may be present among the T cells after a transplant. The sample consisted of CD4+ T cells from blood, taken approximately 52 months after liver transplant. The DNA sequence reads TGTGCCTGGAGTCTCCAGGGAGAATATGGCTACACCTTC. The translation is CAWSLQGEYGYTF.